Listed below are T cell receptor beta chains from one sample, sequenced in a study of T cells of healthy individuals. Each CDR3 protein gets one entry after TCRdb re-called the 5' RACE reads with MiXCR. The sample holds around 83,000 distinct CDR3 sequences; about 4.8% are singletons and the top ten take 7.5% to 8%. Receptor source: a female donor in good health. The CDR3 runs from the conserved cysteine through the conserved F or W. D genes are given only for firm matches. The listing skips clone size in some rows; elsewhere it reads once, few, many or a size class.

len	d_gene	abundance	j_gene	v_gene	CDR3aa	CDR3nt
14	TRBD2	many	TRBJ2-5	TRBV2	CATGLAGARETQYF	TGTGCCACGGGACTAGCGGGAGCGAGAGAGACCCAGTACTTC
15	TRBD1	few	TRBJ1-5	TRBV7-9	CASSPSDRGDQPQHF	TGTGCCAGCAGCCCGTCGGACAGGGGGGATCAGCCCCAGCATTTT
15	.	.	TRBJ2-5	TRBV4-3	CASSPYLKTQETQYF	TGCGCCAGCAGCCCCTATCTGAAGACTCAAGAGACCCAGTACTTC
13	TRBD1	many	TRBJ2-7	TRBV30	CAWTQGYSYEQYF	TGTGCCTGGACACAGGGGTACTCCTACGAGCAGTACTTC
17	TRBD1	many	TRBJ2-6	TRBV25-1	CASSPLTGGKGANVLTF	TGTGCCAGCAGTCCTTTAACAGGGGGTAAAGGGGCCAACGTCCTGACTTTC
14	.	many	TRBJ2-5	TRBV9	CASSLTRGQETQYF	TGTGCCAGCAGCCTAACAAGGGGCCAAGAGACCCAGTACTTC
14	TRBD2	many	TRBJ2-1	TRBV5-1	CASPGTSGNNEQFF	TGCGCCAGCCCCGGGACTAGCGGCAACAATGAGCAGTTCTTC
14	TRBD2	many	TRBJ2-1	TRBV20-1	CSATPSGSYNEQFF	TGCAGTGCCACCCCTAGCGGGAGTTACAATGAGCAGTTCTTC
14	.	many	TRBJ2-2	TRBV12-3/TRBV12-4	CASSPVRGTGELFF	TGTGCCAGCAGTCCCGTCCGGGGAACCGGGGAGCTGTTTTTT
14	.	many	TRBJ2-2	TRBV5-1	CASSLGGPTGELFF	TGCGCCAGCAGCTTGGGCGGCCCCACCGGGGAGCTGTTTTTT
17	TRBD1	.	TRBJ1-1	TRBV4-1	CASSQPWDSLTNTEAFF	TGCGCCAGCAGCCAACCCTGGGACAGCCTTACGAACACTGAAGCTTTCTTT
16	TRBD1	many	TRBJ2-1	TRBV28	CASSSSSGQGNNEQFF	TGTGCCAGCAGTTCGTCGTCAGGACAGGGAAACAATGAGCAGTTCTTC
13	.	many	TRBJ2-1	TRBV12-3/TRBV12-4	CASSLEMPNEQFF	TGTGCCAGCAGTTTAGAAATGCCCAATGAGCAGTTCTTC
16	.	many	TRBJ1-2	TRBV7-9	CASSPYAAGSGYGYTF	TGTGCCAGCAGCCCGTACGCAGCGGGCTCCGGCTATGGCTACACCTTC
14	.	.	TRBJ1-6	TRBV5-1	CASRSTEDNSPLHF	TGCGCCAGCAGATCGACCGAGGATAATTCACCCCTCCACTTT
16	TRBD2	many	TRBJ2-2	TRBV4-2	CASSRTSGANTGELFF	TGTGCCAGCAGCCGGACTAGCGGGGCGAACACCGGGGAGCTGTTTTTT
13	TRBD2	many	TRBJ2-7	TRBV27	CASSPLGEGGQYF	TGTGCCAGCAGTCCTCTGGGGGAGGGTGGGCAGTACTTC
15	.	.	TRBJ1-3	TRBV4-2	CASSQEGNSGNTIYF	TGTGCCAGCAGCCAAGAAGGGAACTCTGGAAACACCATATATTTT
12	TRBD1	.	TRBJ1-1	TRBV6-5	CASSPDRVAAFF	TGTGCCAGCAGCCCAGACAGGGTGGCAGCTTTCTTT
12	.	few	TRBJ1-4	TRBV2	CATQTGLEKLFF	TGTGCCACTCAAACTGGATTGGAAAAACTGTTTTTT
17	.	many	TRBJ1-2	TRBV4-1	CASSQAPGGGRLDGYTF	TGCGCCAGCAGCCAAGCCCCCGGCGGGGGGAGGTTGGATGGCTACACCTTC
14	.	few	TRBJ2-7	TRBV5-1	CASSSREPNYEQYF	TGCGCCAGCAGCTCTCGGGAACCTAACTACGAGCAGTACTTC
16	.	few	TRBJ2-7	TRBV7-8	CASSPFGGGTSYEQYF	TGTGCCAGCAGCCCCTTTGGGGGAGGAACCTCCTACGAGCAGTACTTC
14	.	few	TRBJ2-1	TRBV2	CASRAGTSYNEQFF	TGTGCCAGCAGGGCAGGGACCTCCTACAATGAGCAGTTCTTC
15	.	many	TRBJ1-6	TRBV27	CASSLYSVYDSPLHF	TGTGCCAGCAGTTTATATTCCGTGTACGATTCACCCCTCCACTTT
16	.	many	TRBJ1-2	TRBV6-5	CASSYHPPRTNYGYTF	TGTGCCAGCAGTTACCACCCCCCACGGACTAACTATGGCTACACCTTC
15	.	.	TRBJ1-1	TRBV28	CASSTRPEASTEAFF	TGTGCCAGCAGTACCCGACCAGAAGCGAGCACTGAAGCTTTCTTT
14	.	.	TRBJ1-6	TRBV7-3	CASSLTSDRSPLHF	TGTGCCAGCAGCTTAACCTCGGATCGTTCACCCCTCCACTTT
15	.	.	TRBJ2-5	TRBV19	CASSKTGVSQETQYF	TGTGCCAGTAGTAAGACGGGGGTAAGCCAAGAGACCCAGTACTTC
14	.	.	TRBJ1-1	TRBV7-9	CASSSAPMNTEAFF	TGTGCCAGCAGCTCCGCCCCCATGAACACTGAAGCTTTCTTT
13	.	many	TRBJ2-7	TRBV6-2/TRBV6-3	CASSRGHSYEQYF	TGTGCCAGCAGTCGGGGACATTCCTACGAGCAGTACTTC
17	TRBD2	.	TRBJ2-7	TRBV4-1	CASSQIGTSGRAYEQYF	TGCGCCAGCAGTCAAATCGGGACTAGCGGGAGGGCCTACGAGCAGTACTTC
16	.	few	TRBJ2-1	TRBV3-1	CASSHELRVSYNEQFF	TGTGCCAGCAGCCATGAATTGCGGGTTTCATACAATGAGCAGTTCTTC
18	.	few	TRBJ2-2	TRBV7-9	CASRIREPSGGFSGELFF	TGTGCCAGCAGGATCCGCGAACCGAGTGGGGGGTTTTCCGGGGAGCTGTTTTTT
16	TRBD1	.	TRBJ2-1	TRBV27	CASTRRWDRGVNEQFF	TGTGCCAGCACCCGAAGGTGGGACAGGGGGGTTAATGAGCAGTTCTTC
14	.	many	TRBJ1-1	TRBV3-1	CASTPSPGNTEAFF	TGTGCCAGCACCCCAAGCCCGGGGAACACTGAAGCTTTCTTT
19	TRBD1	.	TRBJ2-1	TRBV12-3/TRBV12-4	CASSLRGRGLGGGSNEQFF	TGTGCCAGCAGTTTACGCGGTAGGGGGCTAGGGGGTGGAAGTAATGAGCAGTTCTTC
15	TRBD1	many	TRBJ1-1	TRBV6-5	CASSYGTGMNTEAFF	TGTGCCAGCAGTTACGGGACAGGAATGAACACTGAAGCTTTCTTT
15	TRBD1	.	TRBJ2-7	TRBV11-2	CASSLTQGPSYEQYF	TGTGCCAGCAGCTTAACACAGGGGCCTTCCTACGAGCAGTACTTC
12	.	few	TRBJ2-3	TRBV7-9	CASTPELDTQYF	TGTGCCAGCACCCCAGAGTTAGATACGCAGTATTTT
13	.	many	TRBJ2-1	TRBV14	CASSLPYYNEQFF	TGTGCCAGCAGCCTTCCCTACTACAATGAGCAGTTCTTC
15	TRBD1	many	TRBJ2-5	TRBV7-9	CASSLLGQGQETQYF	TGTGCCAGCAGCTTATTAGGACAGGGGCAAGAGACCCAGTACTTC
15	.	many	TRBJ2-5	TRBV28	CASSRDCFLQETQYF	TGTGCCAGCAGTCGGGACTGCTTCCTTCAAGAGACCCAGTACTTC
18	.	.	TRBJ1-4	TRBV4-3	CASSQDRAGTATNEKLFF	TGCGCCAGCAGCCAAGACCGCGCAGGGACTGCAACTAATGAAAAACTGTTTTTT
14	.	.	TRBJ2-7	TRBV10-3	CAISESRETYEQYF	TGTGCCATCAGTGAGTCAAGGGAAACCTACGAGCAGTACTTC
12	.	few	TRBJ1-1	TRBV3-1	CASSQEYGQAFF	TGTGCCAGCAGCCAAGAGTACGGACAAGCTTTCTTT
17	TRBD1	.	TRBJ2-1	TRBV3-1	CASSQRTGALTYNEQFF	TGTGCCAGCAGCCAACGAACAGGGGCTCTAACCTACAATGAGCAGTTCTTC
16	.	many	TRBJ2-1	TRBV10-3	CAISGQGLREANEQFF	TGTGCCATCAGTGGACAGGGGTTGCGGGAGGCCAATGAGCAGTTCTTC
14	.	few	TRBJ1-2	TRBV11-2	CASSLPQGGTGYTF	TGTGCCAGCAGCTTACCACAGGGAGGTACTGGCTACACCTTC
15	TRBD2	.	TRBJ2-3	TRBV5-1	CASSDPSGATDTQYF	TGCGCCAGCAGCGATCCTAGCGGAGCCACAGATACGCAGTATTTT
14	TRBD1	many	TRBJ1-1	TRBV7-2	CASSLSTGASEAFF	TGTGCCAGCAGCCTATCGACAGGGGCAAGTGAAGCTTTCTTT
15	.	.	TRBJ1-2	TRBV5-1	CASRLKVGTADGYTF	TGCGCCAGCAGGTTAAAAGTGGGAACCGCGGATGGCTACACCTTC
15	.	many	TRBJ1-2	TRBV6-1	CASSGSPQGEYGYTF	TGTGCCAGCAGTGGCTCTCCACAGGGAGAGTATGGCTACACCTTC